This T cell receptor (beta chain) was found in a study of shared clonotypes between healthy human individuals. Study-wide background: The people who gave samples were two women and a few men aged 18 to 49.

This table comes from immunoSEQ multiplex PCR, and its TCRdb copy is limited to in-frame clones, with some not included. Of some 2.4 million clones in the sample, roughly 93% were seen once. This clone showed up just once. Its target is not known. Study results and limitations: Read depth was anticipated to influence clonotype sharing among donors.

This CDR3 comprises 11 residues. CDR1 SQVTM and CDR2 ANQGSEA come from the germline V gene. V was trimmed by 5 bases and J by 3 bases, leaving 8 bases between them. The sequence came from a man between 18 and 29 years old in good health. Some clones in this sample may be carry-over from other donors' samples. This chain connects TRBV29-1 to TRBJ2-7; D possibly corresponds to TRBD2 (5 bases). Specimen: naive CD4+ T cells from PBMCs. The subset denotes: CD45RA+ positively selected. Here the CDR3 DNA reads TGCAGCGTTCTAGGACTCTACGAGCAGTACTTC. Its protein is CSVLGLYEQYF.